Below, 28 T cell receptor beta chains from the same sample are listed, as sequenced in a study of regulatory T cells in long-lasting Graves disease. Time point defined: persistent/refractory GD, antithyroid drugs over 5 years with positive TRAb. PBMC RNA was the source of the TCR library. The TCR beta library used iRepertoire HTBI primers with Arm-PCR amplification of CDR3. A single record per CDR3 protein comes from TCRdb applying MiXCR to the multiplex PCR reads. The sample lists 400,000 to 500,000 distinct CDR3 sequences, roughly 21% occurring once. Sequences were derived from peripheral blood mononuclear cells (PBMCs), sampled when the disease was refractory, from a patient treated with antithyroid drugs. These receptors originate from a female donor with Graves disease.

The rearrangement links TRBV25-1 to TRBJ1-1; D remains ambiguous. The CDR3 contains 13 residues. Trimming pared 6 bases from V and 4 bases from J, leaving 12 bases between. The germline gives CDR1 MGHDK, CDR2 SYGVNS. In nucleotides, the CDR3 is TGTGCCAGCAGCCCGGGTAAATTCACTGAAGCTTTCTTT. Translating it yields CASSPGKFTEAFF.

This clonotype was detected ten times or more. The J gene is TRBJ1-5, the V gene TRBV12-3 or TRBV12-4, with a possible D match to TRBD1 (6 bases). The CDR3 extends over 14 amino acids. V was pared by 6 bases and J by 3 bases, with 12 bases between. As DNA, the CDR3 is TGTGCCAGCAGCGTCGGACAGTTCAATCAGCCCCAGCATTTT. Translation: CASSVGQFNQPQHF.

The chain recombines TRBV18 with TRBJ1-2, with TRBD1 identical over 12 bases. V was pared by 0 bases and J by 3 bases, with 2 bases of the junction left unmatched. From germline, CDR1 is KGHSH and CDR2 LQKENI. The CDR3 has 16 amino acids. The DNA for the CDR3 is TGTGCCAGCTCACCACCGGGGACAGGGGGCGACTATGGCTACACCTTC. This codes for CASSPPGTGGDYGYTF.

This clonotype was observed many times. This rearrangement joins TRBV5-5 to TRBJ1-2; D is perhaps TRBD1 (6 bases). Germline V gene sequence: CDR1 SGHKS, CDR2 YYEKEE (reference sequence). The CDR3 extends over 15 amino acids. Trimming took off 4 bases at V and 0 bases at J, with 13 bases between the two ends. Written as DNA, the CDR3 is TGTGCCAGCAGCCGACTGGACAGATCTAACTATGGCTACACCTTC. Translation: CASSRLDRSNYGYTF.

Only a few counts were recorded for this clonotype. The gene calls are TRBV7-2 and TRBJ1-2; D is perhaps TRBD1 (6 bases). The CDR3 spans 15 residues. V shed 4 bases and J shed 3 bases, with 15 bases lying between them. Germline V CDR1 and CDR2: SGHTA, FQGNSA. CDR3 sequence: CASSYLDRTDYGYTF. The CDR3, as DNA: TGTGCCAGCAGCTATCTCGACAGGACCGACTATGGCTACACCTTC.

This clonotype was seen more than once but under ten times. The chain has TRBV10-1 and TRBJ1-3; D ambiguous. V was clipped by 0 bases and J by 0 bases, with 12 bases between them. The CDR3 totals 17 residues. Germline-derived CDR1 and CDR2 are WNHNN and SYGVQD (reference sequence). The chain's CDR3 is CASSESQGPSSGNTIYF. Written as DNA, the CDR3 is TGCGCCAGCAGTGAGTCACAAGGCCCTAGCTCTGGAAACACCATATATTTT.

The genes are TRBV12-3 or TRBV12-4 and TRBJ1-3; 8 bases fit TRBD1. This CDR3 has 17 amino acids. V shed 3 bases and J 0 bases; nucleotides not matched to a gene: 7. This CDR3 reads CASSFPGGSFSGNTIYF. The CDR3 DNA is TGTGCCAGCAGTTTCCCAGGGGGCTCCTTCTCTGGAAACACCATATATTTT.

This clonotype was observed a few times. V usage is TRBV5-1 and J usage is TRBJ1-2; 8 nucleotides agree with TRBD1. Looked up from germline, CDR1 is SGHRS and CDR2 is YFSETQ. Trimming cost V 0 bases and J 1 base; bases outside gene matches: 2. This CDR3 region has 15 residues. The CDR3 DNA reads TGCGCCAGCAGCTTGGGGACAGGGCTTAACTATGGCTACACCTTC. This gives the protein CASSLGTGLNYGYTF.

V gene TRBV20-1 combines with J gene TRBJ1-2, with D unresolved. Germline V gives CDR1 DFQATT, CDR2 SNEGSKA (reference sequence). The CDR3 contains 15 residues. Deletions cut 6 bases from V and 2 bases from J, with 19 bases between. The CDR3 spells CSADKTPARNYGYTF. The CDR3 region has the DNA TGCAGTGCAGACAAAACCCCCGCCAGGAACTATGGCTACACCTTC.

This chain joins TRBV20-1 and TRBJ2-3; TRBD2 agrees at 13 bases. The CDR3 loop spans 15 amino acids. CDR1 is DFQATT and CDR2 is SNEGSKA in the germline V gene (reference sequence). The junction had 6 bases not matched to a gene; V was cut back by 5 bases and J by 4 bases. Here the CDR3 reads CSAELAGGLPDTQYF. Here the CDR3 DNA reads TGCAGTGCTGAACTAGCGGGAGGGTTGCCAGATACGCAGTATTTT.

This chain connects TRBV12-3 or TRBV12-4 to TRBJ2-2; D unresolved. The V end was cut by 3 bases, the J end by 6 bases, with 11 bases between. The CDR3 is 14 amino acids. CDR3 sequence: CASSLFIEAGELFF. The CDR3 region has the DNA TGTGCCAGCAGTTTGTTTATTGAGGCCGGGGAGCTGTTTTTT.

CDR3 residues: CATSDEYNEQFF. For the CDR3, the DNA is TGTGCCACCAGTGATGAATACAATGAGCAGTTCTTC. The chain uses TRBV24-1 and TRBJ2-1; D gene uncertain. CDR3 length: 12 residues. Per germline, CDR1 KGHDR and CDR2 SFDVKD. V lost 3 bases and J 4 bases, leaving 3 bases between the germline ends.

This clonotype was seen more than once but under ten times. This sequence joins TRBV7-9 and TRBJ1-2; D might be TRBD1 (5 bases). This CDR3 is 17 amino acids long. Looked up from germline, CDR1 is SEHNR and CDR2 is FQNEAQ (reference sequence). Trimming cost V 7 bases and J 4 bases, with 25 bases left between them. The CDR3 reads CASTTLRVTDPSYGYTF. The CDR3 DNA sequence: TGTGCCAGCACCACACTACGAGTGACAGATCCCTCCTATGGCTACACCTTC.

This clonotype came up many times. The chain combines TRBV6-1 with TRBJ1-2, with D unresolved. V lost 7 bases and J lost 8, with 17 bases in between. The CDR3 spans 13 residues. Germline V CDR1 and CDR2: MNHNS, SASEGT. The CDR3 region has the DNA TGTGCCAGCATCCTCAATGACGGCGGGGGCTACACCTTC. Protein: CASILNDGGGYTF.

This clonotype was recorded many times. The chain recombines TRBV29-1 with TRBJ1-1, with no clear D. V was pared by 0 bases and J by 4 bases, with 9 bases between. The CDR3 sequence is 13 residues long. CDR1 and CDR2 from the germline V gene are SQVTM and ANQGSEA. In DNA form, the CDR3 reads TGCAGCGTTGAAGAGGACCGGGGCACTGAAGCTTTCTTT. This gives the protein CSVEEDRGTEAFF.

CDR3 region: CASSCSTYGTGSLGGSYEQYF. As DNA, the CDR3 is TGTGCCAGCAGTTGCTCAACCTACGGGACAGGGTCTTTGGGTGGCTCCTACGAGCAGTACTTC. The chain combines TRBV6-2 or TRBV6-3 with TRBJ2-7; 9 positions match TRBD1. V lost 4 bases, J lost 0 bases, and 22 bases stayed unmatched. The CDR3 covers 21 residues. Germline-derived CDR1 and CDR2 are MNHEY and SVGEGT.

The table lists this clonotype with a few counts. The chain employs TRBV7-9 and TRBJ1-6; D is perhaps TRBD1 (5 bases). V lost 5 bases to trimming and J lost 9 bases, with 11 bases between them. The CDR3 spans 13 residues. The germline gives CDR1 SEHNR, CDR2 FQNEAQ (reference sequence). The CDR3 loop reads CASSPPGISPLHF. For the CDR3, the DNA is TGTGCCAGCAGCCCTCCAGGGATTTCACCCCTCCACTTT. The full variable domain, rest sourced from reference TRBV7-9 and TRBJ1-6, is DTGVSQNPRHKITKRGQNVTFRCDPISEHNRLYWYRQTLGQGPEFLTYFQNEAQLEKSRLLSDRFSAERPKGSFSTLEIQRTEQGDSAMYLCASSPPGISPLHFGNGTRLTVT.

Here the CDR3 reads CASSRSLQTAGNTIYF. The CDR3 DNA is TGTGCCAGCAGCCGAAGTTTACAGACCGCCGGAAACACCATATATTTT. The J gene is TRBJ1-3, the V gene TRBV9; no firm D call. V gave up 4 bases and J gave up 4 bases, with 18 bases separating them. This CDR3 is built from 16 residues. Germline CDR1 SGDLS, CDR2 YYNGEE.

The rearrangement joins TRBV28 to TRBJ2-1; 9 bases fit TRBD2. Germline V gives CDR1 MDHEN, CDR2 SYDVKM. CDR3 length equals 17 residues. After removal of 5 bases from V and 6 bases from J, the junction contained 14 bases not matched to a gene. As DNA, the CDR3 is TGTGCCAGCAGTCCCCTCGTAGCGGGAGTGTCGGCCAATGAGCAGTTCTTC. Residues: CASSPLVAGVSANEQFF.

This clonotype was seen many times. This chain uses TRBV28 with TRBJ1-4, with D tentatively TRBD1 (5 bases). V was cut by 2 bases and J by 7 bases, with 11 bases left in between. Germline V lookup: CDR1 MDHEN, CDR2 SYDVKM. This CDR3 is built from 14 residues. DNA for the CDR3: TGTGCCAGCAGTTTAGCGGGTAGGGGTGAAAAACTGTTTTTT. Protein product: CASSLAGRGEKLFF.

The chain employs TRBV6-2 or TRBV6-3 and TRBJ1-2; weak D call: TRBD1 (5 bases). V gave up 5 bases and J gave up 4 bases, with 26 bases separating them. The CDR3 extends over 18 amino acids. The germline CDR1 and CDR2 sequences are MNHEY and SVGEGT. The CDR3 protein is CASSEIGASLGASYGYTF. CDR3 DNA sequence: TGTGCCAGCAGTGAAATCGGCGCCTCGTTAGGGGCTAGCTATGGCTACACCTTC.

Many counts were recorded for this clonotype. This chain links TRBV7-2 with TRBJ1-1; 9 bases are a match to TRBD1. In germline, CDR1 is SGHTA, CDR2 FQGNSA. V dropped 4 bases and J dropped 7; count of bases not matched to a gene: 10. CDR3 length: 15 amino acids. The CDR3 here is CASSSGDREVDEAFF. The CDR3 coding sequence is TGTGCCAGCAGCTCGGGGGACAGGGAGGTGGATGAAGCTTTCTTT.

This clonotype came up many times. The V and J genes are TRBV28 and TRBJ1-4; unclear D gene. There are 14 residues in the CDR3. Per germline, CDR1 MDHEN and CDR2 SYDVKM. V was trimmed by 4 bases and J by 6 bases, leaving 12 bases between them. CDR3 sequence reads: CASSWRGGDEKLFF. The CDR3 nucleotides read TGTGCCAGCAGTTGGCGCGGTGGAGATGAAAAACTGTTTTTT.

The CDR3 loop reads CASSDKNAQYF. DNA of the CDR3: TGTGCCAGCAGCGATAAAAATGCGCAGTACTTC. This chain joins TRBV7-2 and TRBJ2-7, with D unresolved. Germline-derived CDR1 and CDR2 are SGHTA and FQGNSA. V was pared by 5 bases and J by 9 bases, with 11 bases between. The CDR3 contains 11 residues.

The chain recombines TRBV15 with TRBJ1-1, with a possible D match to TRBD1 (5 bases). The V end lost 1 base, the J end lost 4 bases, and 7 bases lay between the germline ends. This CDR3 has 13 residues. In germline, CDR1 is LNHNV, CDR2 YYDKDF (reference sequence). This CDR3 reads CATSRGQFTEAFF. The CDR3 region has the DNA TGTGCCACCAGCAGAGGACAGTTCACTGAAGCTTTCTTT.

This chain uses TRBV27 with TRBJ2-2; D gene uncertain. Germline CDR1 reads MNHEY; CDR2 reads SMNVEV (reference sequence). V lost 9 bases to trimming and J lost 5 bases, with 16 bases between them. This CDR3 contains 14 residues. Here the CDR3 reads CASTTLLETGELFF. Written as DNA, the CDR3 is TGTGCCAGTACAACCCTTCTAGAAACCGGGGAGCTGTTTTTT.

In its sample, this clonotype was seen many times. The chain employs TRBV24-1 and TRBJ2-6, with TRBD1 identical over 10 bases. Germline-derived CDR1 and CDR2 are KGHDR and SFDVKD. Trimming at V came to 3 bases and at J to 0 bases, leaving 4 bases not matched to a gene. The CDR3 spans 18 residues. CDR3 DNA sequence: TGTGCCACCAGTGATGGACAGGGGGTTCACTCTGGGGCCAACGTCCTGACTTTC. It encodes CATSDGQGVHSGANVLTF.

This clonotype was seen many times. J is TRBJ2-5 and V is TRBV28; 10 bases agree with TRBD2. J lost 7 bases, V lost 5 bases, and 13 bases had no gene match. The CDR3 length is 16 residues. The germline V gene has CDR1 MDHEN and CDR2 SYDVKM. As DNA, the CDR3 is TGTGCCAGCAGTCCAACCACGAGCGGGAGGGCAGGGACCCAGTACTTC. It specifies CASSPTTSGRAGTQYF.